Following are 9 T cell receptor beta chains from one sample sequenced in a study of blood T cell repertoires in COVID-19. TCRdb's table, derived via immunoSEQ multiplex PCR, lists solely in-frame clones and lacks some. The data show some 41,000 clones, around 83% seen once. The sequencing sample was made of peripheral blood. The source of these receptors is a woman older than 75 with active or convalescent COVID-19.

This chain links TRBV5-1 with TRBJ2-3; maybe TRBD2 (6 bases). V was clipped by 0 bases and J by 1 base, with 12 bases between them. Per the germline V gene, CDR1 is SGHRS and CDR2 is YFSETQ. This CDR3 contains 16 residues. This CDR3 reads CASSLARDSGTDTQYF. CDR3 bases: TGCGCCAGCAGCTTGGCCCGGGACTCTGGCACAGATACGCAGTATTTT. The variable domain in full, completed from reference TRBV5-1 and TRBJ2-3, reads KAGVTQTPRYLIKTRGQQVTLSCSPISGHRSVSWYQQTPGQGLQFLFEYFSETQRNKGNFPGRFSGRQFSNSRSEMNVSTLELGDSALYLCASSLARDSGTDTQYFGPGTRLTVL.

This clone was detected only once. This chain connects TRBV11-1 to TRBJ2-7; perhaps TRBD2 as D (5 bases). V lost 5 bases and J 6 bases, leaving 14 bases between the germline ends. This CDR3 spans 13 amino acids. Germline V gives CDR1 SGHAT, CDR2 FQDESV (reference sequence). CDR3 sequence: CASSPGEGAEQYF. Here the CDR3 DNA reads TGTGCCAGCAGCCCAGGAGAGGGAGCCGAGCAGTACTTC.

The chain joins TRBV29-1 to TRBJ2-1, with 9 nucleotides matching TRBD2. CDR3 length equals 16 residues. CDR1 and CDR2 from the germline V gene are SQVTM and ANQGSEA. With V trimmed by 4 bases and J by 5 bases, 12 bases remained unmatched. CDR3 DNA sequence: TGCAGCGTTGGAACCCGTCTAGCGGGACTGAACAATGAGCAGTTCTTC. Translating gives CSVGTRLAGLNNEQFF.

The table lists this clone with a few counts. J is TRBJ1-2 and V is TRBV3-1 (or the pseudogene TRBV3-2); 7 bases match TRBD1. The trim removed 5 bases at V and 7 bases at J, leaving 10 bases unmatched. The CDR3 covers 14 residues. Germline assignment: CDR1 LGHDT and CDR2 YNNKEL (reference sequence). CDR3 DNA sequence: TGTGCCAGCAGCAGACAACAGGGGTCTAGTGGCTACACCTTC. Amino acids: CASSRQQGSSGYTF.

The rearrangement links TRBV4-2 to TRBJ2-3, with 11 bases fitting TRBD2. The CDR3 runs 15 residues. Germline CDR1 is LGHNA and CDR2 is YNFKEQ. V dropped 7 bases and J dropped 3; count of bases not matched to a gene: 6. CDR3 in amino acids: CASTPSGGYTDTQYF. For the CDR3, the DNA is TGTGCCAGCACACCTAGCGGGGGGTATACAGATACGCAGTATTTT.

This rearrangement joins TRBV28 to TRBJ1-6; 8 bases are a match to TRBD1. Trimming removed 2 bases from V and 7 bases from J; junction bases left unmatched: 7. The CDR3 has 16 residues. CDR1 and CDR2 from the germline V gene are MDHEN and SYDVKM. CDR3 sequence reads: CASSLPRQGRNSPLHF. The CDR3 region has the DNA TGTGCCAGCAGTTTACCCCGACAGGGGAGGAATTCACCCCTCCACTTT.

This clone was found a few times. CDR3 sequence reads: CASSLGRGNEQFF. The CDR3 DNA reads as TGCGCCAGCAGCCTCGGGAGGGGGAATGAGCAGTTCTTC. This chain uses TRBV5-1 with TRBJ2-1; 8 nucleotides match TRBD2. Trimming removed 4 bases from V and 7 bases from J; junction bases left unmatched: 4. CDR3 length: 13 residues. Germline values: CDR1 SGHRS, CDR2 YFSETQ. The whole variable domain, remainder taken from reference TRBV5-1 and TRBJ2-1, is KAGVTQTPRYLIKTRGQQVTLSCSPISGHRSVSWYQQTPGQGLQFLFEYFSETQRNKGNFPGRFSGRQFSNSRSEMNVSTLELGDSALYLCASSLGRGNEQFFGPGTRLTVL.

V usage is TRBV5-4 and J usage is TRBJ2-1; TRBD2 aligns across 8 bases. The CDR3 loop spans 16 amino acids. V was clipped by 0 bases and J by 8 bases; unmatched bases: 10. Germline lookup yields CDR1 SGHNT and CDR2 YYREEE (reference sequence). DNA for the CDR3: TGTGCCAGCAGCTTGGCTACTAGCGGCAAGGGGTATGAGCAGTTCTTC. Encoded protein: CASSLATSGKGYEQFF.

The V and J genes are TRBV30 and TRBJ1-2; TRBD1 aligns across 8 bases. Trimming at V came to 0 bases and at J to 4 bases, leaving 1 base not matched to a gene. This CDR3 is 13 amino acids long. Germline CDR1 and CDR2: GTSNPN and SVGIG (reference sequence). The DNA of the CDR3 is TGTGCCTGGAGTGTAGGGACAGGCTATGGCTACACCTTC. This translates into CAWSVGTGYGYTF.